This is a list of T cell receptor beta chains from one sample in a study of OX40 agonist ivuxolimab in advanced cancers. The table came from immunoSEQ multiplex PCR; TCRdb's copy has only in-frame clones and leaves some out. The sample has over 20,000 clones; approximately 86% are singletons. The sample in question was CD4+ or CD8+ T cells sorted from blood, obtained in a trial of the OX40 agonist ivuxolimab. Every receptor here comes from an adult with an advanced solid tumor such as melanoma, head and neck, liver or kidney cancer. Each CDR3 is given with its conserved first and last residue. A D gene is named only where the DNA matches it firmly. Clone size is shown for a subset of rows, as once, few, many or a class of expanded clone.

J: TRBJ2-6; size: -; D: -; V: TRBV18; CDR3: CASSSKIPRASSGANVLTF; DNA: TGTGCCAGCTCAAGCAAGATCCCGCGGGCCAGCTCTGGGGCCAACGTCCTGACTTTC
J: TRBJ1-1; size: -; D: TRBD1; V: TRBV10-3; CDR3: CAISETGANTEAFF; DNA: TGTGCCATCAGTGAGACAGGGGCGAACACTGAAGCTTTCTTT
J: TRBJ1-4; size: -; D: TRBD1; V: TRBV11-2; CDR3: CASSPDRRNEKLFF; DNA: TGTGCCAGCAGCCCGGACAGGAGGAATGAAAAACTGTTTTTT
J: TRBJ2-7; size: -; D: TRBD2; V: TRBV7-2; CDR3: CASSLGLAGDEQYF; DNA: TGTGCCAGCAGCTTAGGACTAGCGGGAGACGAGCAGTACTTC
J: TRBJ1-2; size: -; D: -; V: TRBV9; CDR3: CASSVGGDYGYTF; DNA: TGTGCCAGCAGCGTAGGGGGGGACTATGGCTACACCTTC
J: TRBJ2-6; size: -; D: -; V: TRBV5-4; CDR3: CASSQQSSGANVLTF; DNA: TGCGCCAGCAGCCAACAGAGCTCTGGGGCCAACGTCCTGACTTTC
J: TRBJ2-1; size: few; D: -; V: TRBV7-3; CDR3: CASSLGQNNEQFF; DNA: TGTGCCAGCAGCTTGGGACAAAACAATGAGCAGTTCTTC
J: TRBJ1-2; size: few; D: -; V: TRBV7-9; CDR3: CASSLLGGGYGYTF; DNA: TGTGCCAGCAGCCTCCTTGGTGGGGGTTATGGCTACACCTTC
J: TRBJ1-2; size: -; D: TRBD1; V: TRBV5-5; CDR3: CASSFGDRGRVNYGYTF; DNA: TGTGCCAGCAGCTTTGGGGACAGGGGGCGTGTTAACTATGGCTACACCTTC
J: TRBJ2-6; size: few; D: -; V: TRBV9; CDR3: CASSVAITRAGSGANVLTF; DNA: TGTGCCAGCAGCGTAGCGATAACAAGGGCTGGCTCTGGGGCCAACGTCCTGACTTTC
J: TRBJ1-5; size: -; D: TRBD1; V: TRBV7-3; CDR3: CASRLLLTGGSYSNQPQHF; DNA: TGTGCCAGCAGACTTCTTTTGACAGGGGGCAGTTATAGCAATCAGCCCCAGCATTTT
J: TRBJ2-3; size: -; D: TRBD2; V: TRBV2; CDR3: CASSEQRRGSDTQYF; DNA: TGTGCCAGCAGTGAACAAAGGCGGGGGTCAGATACGCAGTATTTT
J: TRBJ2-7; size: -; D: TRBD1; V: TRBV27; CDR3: CASSPGGYEQYF; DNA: TGTGCCAGCAGCCCAGGGGGATACGAGCAGTACTTC
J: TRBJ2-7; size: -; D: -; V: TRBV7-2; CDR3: CASSNNHAGNYEQYF; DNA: TGTGCCAGCAGCAACAATCACGCGGGAAACTACGAGCAGTACTTC
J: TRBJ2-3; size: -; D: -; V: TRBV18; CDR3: CASSRLRGETDTQYF; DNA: TGTGCCAGCTCACGTCTCAGGGGGGAGACAGATACGCAGTATTTT
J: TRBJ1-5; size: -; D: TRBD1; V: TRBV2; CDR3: CASSDRDNQPQHF; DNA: TGTGCCAGCAGCGACAGGGATAATCAGCCCCAGCATTTT
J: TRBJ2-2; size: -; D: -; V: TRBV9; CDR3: CASSVGSGRDTGELFF; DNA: TGTGCCAGCAGCGTAGGGTCTGGGCGGGACACCGGGGAGCTGTTTTTT
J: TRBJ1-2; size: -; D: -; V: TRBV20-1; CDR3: CSAGFNYGYTF; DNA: TGCAGTGCTGGCTTTAACTATGGCTACACCTTC
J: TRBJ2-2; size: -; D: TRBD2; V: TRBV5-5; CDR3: CASSFLAGANTGELFF; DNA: TGTGCCAGCAGCTTTCTAGCGGGCGCTAACACCGGGGAGCTGTTTTTT
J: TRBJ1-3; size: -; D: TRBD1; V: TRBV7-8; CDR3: CASSLGGPGQTSGNTIYF; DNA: TGTGCCAGCAGCTTAGGTGGGCCGGGACAGACCTCTGGAAACACCATATATTTT